One and the same sample provided the 17 T cell receptor beta chains below, sequenced in a study of cytotoxic CD8 clonotypes in ibrutinib-treated CLL. The assay was immunoSEQ multiplex PCR, and TCRdb's table has in-frame clones only and misses some. Among fewer than 100,000 clones, about 76% were seen once, and the ten largest hold approximately 5.1%. Material: PBMCs, obtained after 12 months of ibrutinib treatment. These receptors were taken from a human donor with chronic lymphocytic leukemia.

The genes are TRBV5-1 and TRBJ2-1; 8 bases align to TRBD1. This CDR3 spans 15 amino acids. Germline values: CDR1 SGHRS, CDR2 YFSETQ. V lost 1 base, J lost 7 bases, and 7 bases stayed unmatched. Written as DNA, the CDR3 is TGCGCCAGCAGCTTGCCCCAGGGGGCGAAGAATGAGCAGTTCTTC. Translation gives CASSLPQGAKNEQFF.

This clone has more than one count but fewer than ten. Here the CDR3 DNA reads TGTGCCAGCAGCTTCCCCTTCGGACCCCTCCACTTT. Protein product: CASSFPFGPLHF. This chain connects TRBV11-2 to TRBJ1-6; no clear D. Deletions cut 3 bases from V and 12 bases from J, with 9 bases between. This CDR3 region has 12 residues. The germline V gene has CDR1 SGHAT and CDR2 FQNNGV.

V gene TRBV28 combines with J gene TRBJ1-1; D is perhaps TRBD1 (6 bases). Between the trimmed V and J ends, which lost 7 bases and 5 bases, there was a span of 17 bases. This CDR3 is built from 14 residues. Germline assignment: CDR1 MDHEN and CDR2 SYDVKM. The CDR3 region is CASTIGGLGTEAFF. Here the CDR3 DNA reads TGTGCCAGCACCATAGGGGGGTTGGGGACTGAAGCTTTCTTT.

V usage is TRBV28 and J usage is TRBJ2-1; no firm D call. This CDR3 is built from 11 residues. The germline gives CDR1 MDHEN, CDR2 SYDVKM. V shed 2 bases and J shed 13 bases, with 9 bases lying between them. CDR3 region: CASSLGQPQFF. The DNA of the CDR3 is TGTGCCAGCAGTTTAGGGCAACCCCAGTTCTTC.

The V call is TRBV4-3, the J call TRBJ2-7, with 11 bases fitting TRBD2. The CDR3 is 18 amino acids. The ends lost 3 bases at V and 5 bases at J; junction bases unmatched: 15. Germline values: CDR1 LGHNA, CDR2 YSLEER. The CDR3 reads CASSHGLAGGPGKDEQYF. In DNA, the CDR3 is TGCGCCAGCAGCCACGGGTTAGCGGGAGGGCCGGGTAAGGACGAGCAGTACTTC.

A single count supports this clone. This rearrangement joins TRBV7-3 to TRBJ2-5, with D unclear. CDR3 length equals 13 residues. Germline CDR1 is SGHTA and CDR2 is FQGTGA. Trimming removed 5 bases at V and 5 bases at J, with 12 bases between. The CDR3 region is CASSTQAGETQYF. The CDR3 DNA reads TGTGCCAGCAGCACCCAGGCCGGCGAGACCCAGTACTTC.

The chain links TRBV27 to TRBJ1-1; D call uncertain. V lost 5 bases to trimming and J lost 0 bases, with 19 bases between them. Germline V gene lookup returns CDR1 MNHEY and CDR2 SMNVEV (reference sequence). CDR3 length: 17 amino acids. The CDR3 DNA is TGTGCCAGCAGTCCCCTTTCGAGGGTAAGGATGAACACTGAAGCTTTCTTT. Protein sequence: CASSPLSRVRMNTEAFF.

V usage is TRBV4-2 and J usage is TRBJ1-3; D remains unclear. The germline V gene encodes CDR1 LGHNA and CDR2 YNFKEQ. Trimming took 1 base from V and 4 from J, leaving 8 bases between them. CDR3 size: 14 residues. The CDR3 loop is CASSQGATGNTIYF. CDR3 in DNA: TGTGCCAGCAGCCAAGGAGCCACGGGAAACACCATATATTTT.

This clone has a handful of counts. This chain joins TRBV28 and TRBJ1-3; no firm D call. In germline, CDR1 is MDHEN, CDR2 SYDVKM. This CDR3 is built from 14 residues. V shed 3 bases and J shed 4 bases, with 10 bases lying between them. For the CDR3, the DNA is TGTGCCAGCAGTTTGGTCTCGGGGGGAAACACCATATATTTT. Its translation: CASSLVSGGNTIYF.

This clone was observed a few times. The chain employs TRBV19 and TRBJ2-3; the D gene is possibly TRBD2 (5 bases). In germline, CDR1 is LNHDA, CDR2 SQIVND (reference sequence). The CDR3 is 14 residues long. V lost 9 bases, J lost 1 base, and 14 bases lay in between. CDR3 DNA: TGTGCCAGCTCGAGGGAGTGGGGCACAGATACGCAGTATTTT. It yields the protein CASSREWGTDTQYF.

The chain employs TRBV4-2 and TRBJ2-5; tentatively, D is TRBD2 (6 bases). CDR3 length equals 14 residues. The V end was cut by 4 bases, the J end by 5 bases, with 14 bases between. CDR1 is LGHNA, CDR2 YNFKEQ, per germline. CDR3 DNA sequence: TGTGCCAGCAGCCCGTCGCTTAGCGGTGAGACCCAGTACTTC. Encoded protein: CASSPSLSGETQYF.

There are a few counts of this clone. The chain uses TRBV6-5 and TRBJ1-1; TRBD1 might be the D (6 bases). CDR1 is MNHEY, CDR2 SVGAGI, per germline. Trimming removed 3 bases at V and 5 bases at J, with 19 bases between. The CDR3 sequence is 16 residues long. In DNA form, the CDR3 reads TGTGCCAGCAGTTATCGGGGGGGCCGGGCTCAGACTGAAGCTTTCTTT. It codes for CASSYRGGRAQTEAFF.

This chain connects TRBV10-3 to TRBJ1-5, with D uncertain. The CDR3 extends over 14 amino acids. Between the trimmed V and J ends, which lost 6 bases and 3 bases, there was a span of 12 bases. The germline V gene has CDR1 ENHRY and CDR2 SYGVKD. The CDR3 DNA is TGTGCCATCAGGGCTTCGGGGATCAATCAGCCCCAGCATTTT. Residues: CAIRASGINQPQHF.

V and J are TRBV28 and TRBJ1-1; D call uncertain. The V gene's germline CDR1 is MDHEN and CDR2 SYDVKM. The CDR3 contains 16 residues. V shed 6 bases and J shed 5 bases, with 22 bases lying between them. The CDR3 DNA is TGTGCCAGCAGCCCAAGCCTTCTCTCCCCGGGGACTGAAGCTTTCTTT. Encoded protein: CASSPSLLSPGTEAFF. Combining the CDR3 with reference TRBV28 and TRBJ1-1 gives the whole variable domain DVKVTQSSRYLVKRTGEKVFLECVQDMDHENMFWYRQDPGLGLRLIYFSYDVKMKEKGDIPEGYSVSREKKERFSLILESASTNQTSMYLCASSPSLLSPGTEAFFGQGTRLTVV.

V usage is TRBV2 and J usage is TRBJ1-1, with D perhaps matching TRBD1 (5 bases). Germline values: CDR1 SNHLY, CDR2 FYNNEI. This CDR3 has 15 amino acids. V lost 6 bases, J lost 5 bases, and 19 bases lay in between. The DNA of the CDR3 is TGTGCCAGCAGATCCAGCCGGGACGCCGGGACTGAAGCTTTCTTT. Translated, it gives CASRSSRDAGTEAFF.

The chain employs TRBV5-4 and TRBJ2-5; a weak D match, TRBD2 (5 bases). CDR3 length equals 16 residues. Germline-derived CDR1 and CDR2 are SGHNT and YYREEE (reference sequence). The ends were cut back, 0 bases at V and 4 bases at J, with 16 bases in the middle. The CDR3 sequence: CASSLGAGRSVETQYF. The DNA for the CDR3 is TGTGCCAGCAGCTTGGGGGCGGGCAGAAGCGTAGAGACCCAGTACTTC.

This chain uses TRBV28 with TRBJ1-5, with a tentative D call TRBD1 (6 bases). Trimming left V 5 bases short and J 0 bases short, with 11 bases between. This CDR3 comprises 15 residues. CDR1 is MDHEN and CDR2 is SYDVKM in the germline V gene. CDR3 DNA sequence: TGTGCCAGCAGTACCCTGGGGGCTAGCAATCAGCCCCAGCATTTT. This sequence encodes CASSTLGASNQPQHF. Using reference TRBV28 and TRBJ1-5 for the parts outside the CDR3, the full variable domain is DVKVTQSSRYLVKRTGEKVFLECVQDMDHENMFWYRQDPGLGLRLIYFSYDVKMKEKGDIPEGYSVSREKKERFSLILESASTNQTSMYLCASSTLGASNQPQHFGDGTRLSIL.